Each of the 16 T cell receptor beta chains below was sequenced from the same sample in a study of blood T cell repertoires in COVID-19. Method: immunoSEQ multiplex PCR; TCRdb's copy keeps in-frame clones and lacks some. Among approximately 70,000 clones, 81% were seen once, and the ten largest hold approximately 0.8%. The sequenced sample was peripheral blood. The receptors shown here come from a woman in her 70s with acute or convalescent COVID-19.

The V and J genes are TRBV19 and TRBJ1-6; D might be TRBD1 (6 bases). Between the trimmed V and J ends, which lost 8 bases and 11 bases, there was a span of 13 bases. Germline V gene sequence: CDR1 LNHDA, CDR2 SQIVND (reference sequence). The CDR3 contains 12 residues. CDR3 sequence (DNA): TGTGCCAGTCACCAAGGGGGGGCACCCCTCCACTTT. This gives the protein CASHQGGAPLHF.

The gene calls are TRBV21-1 and TRBJ2-6; TRBD1 is the table's D call, not checked against the DNA. TRBV21-1 is reported as a pseudogene. This CDR3 spans 20 amino acids. The CDR3 nucleotides read TGTGCCAGCAGCAAACGGACAGGGGGCTTGAATGGCTCTGGGGCCAACGTCCTGACTTTC. Translated, it gives CASSKRTGGLNGSGANVLTF.

The chain is built from TRBV18 and TRBJ2-1; 15 bases line up with TRBD2. CDR3 length: 19 amino acids. V shed 3 bases, J shed 2 bases, and the junction held 8 bases outside the gene matches. Germline CDR1 and CDR2: KGHSH and LQKENI. The CDR3 region is CASSPGSGTSGGPYNEQFF. In nucleotides, the CDR3 is TGTGCCAGCTCACCGGGGAGCGGGACTAGCGGGGGGCCCTACAATGAGCAGTTCTTC.

This chain links TRBV5-1 with TRBJ2-5, with D perhaps TRBD2 (5 bases). The CDR3 consists of 14 residues. The V gene lost 0 bases and the J gene lost 3 bases, with 9 bases spanning the gap. The germline CDR1 and CDR2 sequences are SGHRS and YFSETQ. The CDR3 loop is CASSLAVGEETQYF. The CDR3 DNA is TGCGCCAGCAGCTTGGCCGTGGGAGAAGAGACCCAGTACTTC.

The rearrangement joins TRBV30 to TRBJ1-1; the D gene is possibly TRBD1 (5 bases). The V gene lost 4 bases and the J gene lost 8 bases, with 14 bases spanning the gap. The V gene's germline CDR1 is GTSNPN and CDR2 SVGIG (reference sequence). This CDR3 comprises 12 residues. In DNA form, the CDR3 reads TGTGCCTGGATTCGGCAGGGCCTAGAAGCTTTCTTT. Its protein is CAWIRQGLEAFF.

This clone showed up just a few times. The chain recombines TRBV2 with TRBJ1-1; tentatively, D is TRBD1 (5 bases). This CDR3 spans 15 amino acids. V lost 0 bases, J lost 1 base, and 9 bases lay in between. Per the germline V gene, CDR1 is SNHLY and CDR2 is FYNNEI. The CDR3 nucleotides read TGTGCCAGCAGTGAAGCGGGGGGACGGAACACTGAAGCTTTCTTT. Translated, it gives CASSEAGGRNTEAFF.

V is TRBV9 and J is TRBJ2-7; D is undetermined. This CDR3 is built from 14 residues. The V gene's germline CDR1 is SGDLS and CDR2 YYNGEE. The V gene lost 3 bases and the J gene lost 0 bases, with 10 bases spanning the gap. The CDR3 region is CASSAVRFSYEQYF. DNA for the CDR3: TGTGCCAGCAGCGCTGTCCGGTTCTCCTACGAGCAGTACTTC.

The rearrangement links TRBV9 to TRBJ1-5, with 9 bases matching TRBD1. The CDR3 is made up of 14 amino acids. Germline CDR1 and CDR2: SGDLS and YYNGEE. Trimming took 3 bases from V and 4 from J; bases not matched to a gene: 2. The chain's CDR3 is CASSAQGANQPQHF. CDR3 DNA: TGTGCCAGCAGCGCACAGGGGGCGAATCAGCCCCAGCATTTT.

This rearrangement joins TRBV5-5 to TRBJ1-1, with 9 positions matching TRBD1. CDR3 size: 15 residues. CDR1 SGHKS and CDR2 YYEKEE come from the germline V gene (reference sequence). Trimming removed 3 bases from V and 1 base from J; junction bases left unmatched: 4. For the CDR3, the DNA is TGTGCCAGCAGCTGGGACAGGGTGGGGAACACTGAAGCTTTCTTT. Protein product: CASSWDRVGNTEAFF.

The chain joins TRBV7-2 to TRBJ1-2; no firm D call. The CDR3 consists of 16 residues. Germline loops: CDR1 SGHTA, CDR2 FQGNSA. V lost 10 bases to trimming and J lost 8 bases, with 29 bases between them. The CDR3 bases are TGTGCCATCTCTTTCTCGGCGACACCTCCATCAGGCGGCTACACCTTC. It is translated as CAISFSATPPSGGYTF.

The count of this clone is one. V is TRBV4-1 and J is TRBJ2-2; tentative D call: TRBD2 (5 bases). Germline assignment: CDR1 MGHRA and CDR2 YSYEKL. The CDR3 spans 17 residues. V was shortened by 1 base and J by 3 bases, with 15 bases between the two germline ends. Written as DNA, the CDR3 is TGCGCCAGCAGCCAAGGTATGGGGAGCGGCGACACCGGGGAGCTGTTTTTT. Protein product: CASSQGMGSGDTGELFF.

The V call is TRBV9, the J call TRBJ2-7, with 7 bases aligning to TRBD1. The germline CDR1 and CDR2 sequences are SGDLS and YYNGEE. The CDR3 runs to 15 residues. V shed 3 bases, J shed 4 bases, and the junction held 10 bases outside the gene matches. As DNA, the CDR3 is TGTGCCAGCAGCGGTGGGACAGCGCCCTCATACGAGCAGTACTTC. Its protein is CASSGGTAPSYEQYF.

This clone occurred a few times. The gene calls are TRBV12-5 and TRBJ2-3; 10 positions agree with TRBD2. The ends lost 7 bases at V and 5 bases at J; junction bases unmatched: 9. CDR1 LGHNT and CDR2 FRNRAP come from the germline V gene. This CDR3 contains 15 residues. CDR3 residues: CASALAGGRVDTQYF. DNA of the CDR3: TGTGCTAGTGCCTTAGCGGGGGGCCGGGTAGATACGCAGTATTTT.

V usage is TRBV10-3 and J usage is TRBJ2-2; 7 bases fit TRBD1. Per germline, CDR1 ENHRY and CDR2 SYGVKD. The ends lost 0 bases at V and 5 bases at J; junction bases unmatched: 6. This CDR3 is built from 16 residues. As DNA, the CDR3 is TGTGCCATCAGTGAGTCGATGACAGGGATTACCGGGGAGCTGTTTTTT. Amino acid sequence: CAISESMTGITGELFF.

This clone was found once. The rearrangement uses TRBV19 and TRBJ2-1, with TRBD2 matching 10 bases. The J segment lost 10 bases and the V segment lost 6 bases, leaving 12 bases of the junction unmatched. This CDR3 region has 15 residues. Germline-derived CDR1 and CDR2 are LNHDA and SQIVND (reference sequence). CDR3 loop: CASSPGLAGAEEQFF. CDR3 nucleotides: TGTGCCAGTAGCCCTGGGCTAGCGGGAGCAGAGGAGCAGTTCTTC.

This clone was observed a few times. V usage is TRBV7-9 and J usage is TRBJ1-4; D uncertain. CDR1 SEHNR and CDR2 FQNEAQ come from the germline V gene (reference sequence). CDR3 length equals 17 residues. The V end lost 3 bases, the J end lost 0 bases, and 14 bases lay between the germline ends. The CDR3 spells CASSFSSTGTTNEKLFF. For the CDR3, the DNA is TGTGCCAGCAGCTTTTCATCGACGGGAACAACTAATGAAAAACTGTTTTTT.